This T cell receptor beta chain stems from a study of graft-versus-host responses after intestinal transplantation. Overall study results and limits: Circulating GvH clones peaking coincided with falling HvG clones soon after transplant.

The length of the CDR3 is 15 residues. Trimming pared 0 bases from V and 3 bases from J, leaving 12 bases between. Looked up from germline, CDR1 is LGHNA and CDR2 is YSLEER. Plating combined around 200,000 CFSE-labeled responder cells with around 200,000 irradiated, violet-dye-labeled stimulator cells. TCRdb's table, derived via immunoSEQ multiplex PCR, lists solely in-frame clones and lacks some. The table shows over 6,500 clones, with approximately 25% occurring only once. This sample comprised alloreactive CD8+ T cells from a mixed lymphocyte reaction culture, obtained before transplantation. Noted subset: CFSE-low proliferating T cells sorted from roughly six-day pre-transplant mixed lymphocyte reaction (GvH or HvG direction). This chain joins TRBV4-3 and TRBJ2-7; D is unclear. The receptor comes from a human patient who was an organ donor for intestinal transplantation. The CDR3 sequence: CASSQDRSFLYEQYF. Here the CDR3 DNA reads TGCGCCAGCAGCCAAGATCGCAGTTTTCTCTACGAGCAGTACTTC.